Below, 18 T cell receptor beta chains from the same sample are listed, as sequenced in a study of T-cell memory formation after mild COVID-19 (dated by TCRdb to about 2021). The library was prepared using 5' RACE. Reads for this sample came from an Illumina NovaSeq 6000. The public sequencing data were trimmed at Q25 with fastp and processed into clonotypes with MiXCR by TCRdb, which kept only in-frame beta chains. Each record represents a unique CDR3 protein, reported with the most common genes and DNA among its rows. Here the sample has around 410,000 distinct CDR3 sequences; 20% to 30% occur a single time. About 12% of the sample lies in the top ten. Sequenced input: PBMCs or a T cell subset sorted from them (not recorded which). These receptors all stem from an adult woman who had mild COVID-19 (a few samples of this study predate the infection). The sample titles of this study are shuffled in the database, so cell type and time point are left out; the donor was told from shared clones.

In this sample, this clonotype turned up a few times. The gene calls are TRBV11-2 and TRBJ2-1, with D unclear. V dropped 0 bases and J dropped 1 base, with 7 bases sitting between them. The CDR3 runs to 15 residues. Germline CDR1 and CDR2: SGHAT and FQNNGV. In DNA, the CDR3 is TGTGCCAGCAGCTTAGATTGGGGATCCTACAATGAGCAGTTCTTC. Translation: CASSLDWGSYNEQFF. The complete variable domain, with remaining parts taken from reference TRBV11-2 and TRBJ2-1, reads EAGVAQSPRYKIIEKRQSVAFWCNPISGHATLYWYQQILGQGPKLLIQFQNNGVVDDSQLPKDRFSAERLKGVDSTLKIQPAKLEDSAVYLCASSLDWGSYNEQFFGPGTRLTVL.

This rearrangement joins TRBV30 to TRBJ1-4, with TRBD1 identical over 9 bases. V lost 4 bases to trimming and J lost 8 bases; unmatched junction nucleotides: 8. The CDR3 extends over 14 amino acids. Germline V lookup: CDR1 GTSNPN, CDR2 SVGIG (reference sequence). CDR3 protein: CAWNPGQGGEKLFF. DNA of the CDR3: TGTGCCTGGAACCCGGGACAGGGAGGCGAAAAACTGTTTTTT.

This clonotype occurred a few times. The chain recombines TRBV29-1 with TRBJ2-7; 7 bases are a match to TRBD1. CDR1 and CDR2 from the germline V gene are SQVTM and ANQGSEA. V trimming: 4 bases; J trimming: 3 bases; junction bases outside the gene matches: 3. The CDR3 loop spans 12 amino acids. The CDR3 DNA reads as TGCAGCGTTGGTCAGGGGGACTACGAGCAGTACTTC. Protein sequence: CSVGQGDYEQYF.

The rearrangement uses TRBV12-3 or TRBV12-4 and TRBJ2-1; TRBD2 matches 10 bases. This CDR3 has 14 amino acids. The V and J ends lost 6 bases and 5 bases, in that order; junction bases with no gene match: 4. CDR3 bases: TGTGCCAGCAGGGCTAGCGGGAGACACAATGAGCAGTTCTTC. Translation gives CASRASGRHNEQFF.

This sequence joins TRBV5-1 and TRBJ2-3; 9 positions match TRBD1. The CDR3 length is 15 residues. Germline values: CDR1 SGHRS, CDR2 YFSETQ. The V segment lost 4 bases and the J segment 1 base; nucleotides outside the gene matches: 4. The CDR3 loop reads CASSPDRGGTDTQYF. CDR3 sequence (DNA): TGCGCCAGCAGCCCGGACAGGGGCGGCACAGATACGCAGTATTTT.

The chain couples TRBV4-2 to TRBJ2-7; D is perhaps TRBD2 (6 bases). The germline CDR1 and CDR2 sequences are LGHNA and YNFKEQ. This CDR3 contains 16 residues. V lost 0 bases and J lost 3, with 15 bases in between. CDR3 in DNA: TGTGCCAGCAGCCAAGATTGGGGGGTAAAGGGCTACGAGCAGTACTTC. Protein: CASSQDWGVKGYEQYF.

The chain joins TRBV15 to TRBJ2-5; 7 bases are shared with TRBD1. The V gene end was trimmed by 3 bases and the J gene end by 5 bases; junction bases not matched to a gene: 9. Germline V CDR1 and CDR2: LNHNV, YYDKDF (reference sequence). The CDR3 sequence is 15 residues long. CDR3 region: CATSRGTGVGETQYF. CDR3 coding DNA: TGTGCCACCAGCAGGGGCACAGGGGTAGGGGAGACCCAGTACTTC.

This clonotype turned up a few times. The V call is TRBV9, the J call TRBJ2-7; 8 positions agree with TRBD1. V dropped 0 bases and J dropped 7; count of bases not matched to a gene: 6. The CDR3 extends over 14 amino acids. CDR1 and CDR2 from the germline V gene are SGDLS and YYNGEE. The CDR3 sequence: CASSVDTGGLEQYF. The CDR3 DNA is TGTGCCAGCAGCGTAGATACAGGGGGTTTAGAGCAGTACTTC.

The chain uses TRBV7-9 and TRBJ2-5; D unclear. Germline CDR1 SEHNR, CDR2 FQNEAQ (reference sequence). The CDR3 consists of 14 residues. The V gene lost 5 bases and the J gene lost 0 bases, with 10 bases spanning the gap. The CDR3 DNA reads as TGTGCCAGCAGCCGGGCCACGAACCAAGAGACCCAGTACTTC. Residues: CASSRATNQETQYF. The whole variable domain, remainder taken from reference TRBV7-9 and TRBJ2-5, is DTGVSQNPRHKITKRGQNVTFRCDPISEHNRLYWYRQTLGQGPEFLTYFQNEAQLEKSRLLSDRFSAERPKGSFSTLEIQRTEQGDSAMYLCASSRATNQETQYFGPGTRLLVL.

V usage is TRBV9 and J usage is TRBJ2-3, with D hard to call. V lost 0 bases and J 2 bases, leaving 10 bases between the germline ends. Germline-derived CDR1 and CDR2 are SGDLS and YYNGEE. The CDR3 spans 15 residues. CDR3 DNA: TGTGCCAGCAGCGTAGTGACTGCCTTCACAGATACGCAGTATTTT. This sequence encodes CASSVVTAFTDTQYF.

The CDR3: CASSPTGTENNEQFF. The CDR3 DNA follows: TGCGCCAGTTCTCCCACCGGGACGGAAAACAATGAGCAGTTCTTC. The chain carries TRBV5-1 and TRBJ2-1; tentatively, D is TRBD1 or TRBD2 (5 bases each). The V end was cut by 8 bases, the J end by 5 bases, with 20 bases between. The CDR3 contains 15 residues. Germline values: CDR1 SGHRS, CDR2 YFSETQ.

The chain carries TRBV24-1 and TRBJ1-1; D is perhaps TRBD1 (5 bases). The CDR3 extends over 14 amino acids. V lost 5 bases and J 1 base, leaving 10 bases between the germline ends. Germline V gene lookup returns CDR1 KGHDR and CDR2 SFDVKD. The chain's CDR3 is CATSGADRNTEAFF. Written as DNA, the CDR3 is TGTGCCACCAGTGGTGCAGACAGGAACACTGAAGCTTTCTTT.

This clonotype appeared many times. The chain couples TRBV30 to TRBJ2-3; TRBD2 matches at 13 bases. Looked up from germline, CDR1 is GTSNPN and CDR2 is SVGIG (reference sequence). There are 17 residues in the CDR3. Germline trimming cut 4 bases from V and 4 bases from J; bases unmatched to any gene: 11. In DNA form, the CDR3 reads TGTGCCTGGAATCATGGACTAGCGGGAGTCAAACCAGATACGCAGTATTTT. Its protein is CAWNHGLAGVKPDTQYF.

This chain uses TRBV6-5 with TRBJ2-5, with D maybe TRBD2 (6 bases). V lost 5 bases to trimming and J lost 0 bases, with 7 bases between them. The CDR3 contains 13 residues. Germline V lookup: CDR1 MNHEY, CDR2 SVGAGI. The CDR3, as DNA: TGTGCCAGCAGTCGGACTAACCAAGAGACCCAGTACTTC. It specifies CASSRTNQETQYF.

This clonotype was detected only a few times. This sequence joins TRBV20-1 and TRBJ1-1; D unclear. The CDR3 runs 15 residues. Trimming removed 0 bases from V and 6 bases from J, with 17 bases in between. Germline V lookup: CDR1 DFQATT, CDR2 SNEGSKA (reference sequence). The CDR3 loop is CSAREDDGNRPEAFF. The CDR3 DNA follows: TGCAGTGCTAGAGAAGATGACGGTAACCGACCTGAAGCTTTCTTT.

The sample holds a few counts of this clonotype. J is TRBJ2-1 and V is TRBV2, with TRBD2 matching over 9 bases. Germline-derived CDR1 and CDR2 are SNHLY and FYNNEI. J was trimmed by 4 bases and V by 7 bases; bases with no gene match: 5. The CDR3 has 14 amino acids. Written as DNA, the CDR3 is TGTGCCAGCAAACGACTAGCGGCATACAATGAGCAGTTCTTC. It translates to CASKRLAAYNEQFF.

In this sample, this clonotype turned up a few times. CDR3 residues: CASSLKQYNEQFF. The DNA for the CDR3 is TGTGCCAGCAGTTTAAAACAGTACAATGAGCAGTTCTTC. The V and J genes are TRBV27 and TRBJ2-1, with D unclear. V shed 2 bases and J shed 4 bases, with 6 bases lying between them. Germline assignment: CDR1 MNHEY and CDR2 SMNVEV (reference sequence). The CDR3 is made up of 13 amino acids.

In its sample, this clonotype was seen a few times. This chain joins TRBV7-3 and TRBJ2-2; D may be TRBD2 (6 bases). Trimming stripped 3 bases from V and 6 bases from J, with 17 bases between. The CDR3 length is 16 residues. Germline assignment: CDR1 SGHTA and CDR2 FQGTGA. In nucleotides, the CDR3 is TGTGCCAGCAGCTTGGCAACGGGAGATCGGGCCGGGGAGCTGTTTTTT. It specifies CASSLATGDRAGELFF.